The 31 T cell receptor beta chains below come from one sample, sequenced in a study of metastatic and nonmetastatic thyroid tumors. The entire patient cohort was treatment-naive prior to thyroid surgery. With MiXCR, TCRdb reprocessed the PCR reads. Of about 25,000 clones in the sample, around 20% are singletons; the top ten hold more than 6.5%. Material: blood. Receptor source: a female donor with papillary thyroid cancer or a benign thyroid nodule (not recorded which). Some clones in this sample may be carry-over from other donors' samples.

This clone has ten or more counts. The CDR3 DNA sequence: TGTGCCAGCAGCTCCGGACTAAGCACCGGGGAGCTGTTTTTT. As protein: CASSSGLSTGELFF. J is TRBJ2-2 and V is TRBV6-1; tentatively, D is TRBD2 (6 bases). CDR3 length: 14 residues. Deletions cut 6 bases from V and 4 bases from J, with 12 bases between. The germline CDR1 and CDR2 sequences are MNHNS and SASEGT.

In its sample, this clone was seen many times. The rearrangement links TRBV15 to TRBJ1-2; D remains ambiguous. Germline V gene lookup returns CDR1 LNHNV and CDR2 YYDKDF (reference sequence). The ends were cut back, 1 base at V and 6 bases at J, with 12 bases in the middle. The CDR3 has 14 residues. In nucleotides, the CDR3 is TGTGCCACCAGCAGAGTGGCCCGGGGAAATGGCTACACCTTC. Amino acid sequence: CATSRVARGNGYTF.

Ten or more counts support this clone. The V and J genes are TRBV12-3 or TRBV12-4 and TRBJ2-1; 7 nucleotides agree with TRBD2. V was pared by 5 bases and J by 2 bases, with 12 bases of the junction left unmatched. CDR3 length equals 17 residues. CDR3 loop: CASSRAGTSATYNEQFF. The CDR3 nucleotides are TGTGCCAGCAGTAGAGCCGGAACTAGCGCGACCTACAATGAGCAGTTCTTC.

This clone was recorded at least ten times. V gene TRBV19 combines with J gene TRBJ1-1, with 8 bases that match TRBD1. V dropped 5 bases and J dropped 2; count of bases not matched to a gene: 4. The CDR3 is 14 residues long. CDR1 is LNHDA, CDR2 SQIVND, per germline (reference sequence). In nucleotides, the CDR3 is TGTGCCAGTAGTCTATCAGGGGGCAACACTGAAGCTTTCTTT. Translated: CASSLSGGNTEAFF. The variable domain in full, with the rest retrieved from reference TRBV19 and TRBJ1-1, is DGGITQSPKYLFRKEGQNVTLSCEQNLNHDAMYWYRQDPGQGLRLIYYSQIVNDFQKGDIAEGYSVSREKKESFPLTVTSAQKNPTAFYLCASSLSGGNTEAFFGQGTRLTVV.

On this clone itself: The junction does not match germline at one end; this may be a read error. The J gene is TRBJ2-7, the V gene TRBV11-2; 7 positions agree with TRBD2. CDR1 is SGHAT and CDR2 is FQNNGV in the germline V gene. This CDR3 is built from 18 residues. DNA for the CDR3: TGTGCCAGCAGATTAGTACCGTTTGGCTGGGCGGGAGTGCGTGAGCAGAACTTC. Its translation is CASRLVPFGWAGVREQNF.

By share of the sample, this clone is medium-sized. The chain recombines TRBV6-1 with TRBJ1-6; tentative D call: TRBD1 (5 bases). The CDR3 runs 13 residues. V was cut by 6 bases and J by 7 bases, with 10 bases left in between. Germline-derived CDR1 and CDR2 are MNHNS and SASEGT. DNA of the CDR3: TGTGCCAGCAGAAATCGACAGAATTCACCCCTCCACTTT. It yields the protein CASRNRQNSPLHF.

This clone was observed many times. One base away lies a much larger clone, so this may be a sequencing read error. The same CDR3 can be traced to other DNA sequences in this sample. The chain links TRBV2 to TRBJ2-5, with unresolved D. The germline V gene encodes CDR1 SNHLY and CDR2 FYNNEI. V gave up 2 bases and J gave up 5 bases, with 12 bases separating them. CDR3 size: 14 residues. As DNA, the CDR3 is TGTGCCAGCAGTGAAAATAGTCAGGAGGAGACCCAGTACTTC. Protein: CASSENSQEETQYF.

At least ten counts were recorded for this clone. The chain is built from TRBV11-2 and TRBJ1-6; maybe TRBD1 (6 bases). Germline lookup yields CDR1 SGHAT and CDR2 FQNNGV. The CDR3 spans 16 residues. Trimming removed 1 base from V and 2 bases from J, with 9 bases in between. The CDR3 sequence: CASSLGHRAYNSPLHF. As DNA, the CDR3 is TGTGCCAGCAGCTTAGGGCACAGGGCCTATAATTCACCCCTCCACTTT.

The chain carries TRBV28 and TRBJ1-2; D is unresolved. The CDR3 contains 14 residues. V was cut by 3 bases and J by 7 bases, with 15 bases left in between. Looked up from germline, CDR1 is MDHEN and CDR2 is SYDVKM. CDR3 DNA sequence: TGTGCCAGCAGTTTGAGCGGTCGAGTGGCTGGCTACACCTTC. Amino acids: CASSLSGRVAGYTF.

Only a few counts were recorded for this clone. The V gene is TRBV6-1, the J gene TRBJ2-5; TRBD2 matches 12 bases. Trimming removed 6 bases from V and 4 bases from J; junction bases left unmatched: 15. Germline values: CDR1 MNHNS, CDR2 SASEGT. This CDR3 is 18 amino acids long. DNA of the CDR3: TGTGCCAGCAGGGGACTAGCGGGCGGTCTTCGGGTCGGAGAGACCCAGTACTTC. Residues: CASRGLAGGLRVGETQYF.

This clone was picked up many times. This chain uses TRBV7-2 with TRBJ2-7, with D possibly called TRBD1 or TRBD2 (5 bases each). The germline V gene has CDR1 SGHTA and CDR2 FQGNSA. CDR3 length: 15 residues. The germline V and J ends were trimmed by 0 bases and 7 bases, with 16 bases remaining between them. The CDR3 coding sequence is TGTGCCAGCAGCTTAGCCGCCGGGGCACACGAGGAGCAGTACTTC. Residues: CASSLAAGAHEEQYF.

At least ten counts were recorded for this clone. The chain recombines TRBV19 with TRBJ1-5, with D tentatively TRBD1 (6 bases). Germline lookup yields CDR1 LNHDA and CDR2 SQIVND (reference sequence). The CDR3 extends over 14 amino acids. Trimming took off 6 bases at V and 5 bases at J, with 14 bases between the two ends. CDR3 residues: CASSRLQGDQPQHF. The CDR3 bases are TGTGCCAGTAGCAGGTTACAGGGAGATCAGCCCCAGCATTTT.

This clone was recorded many times. This sequence joins TRBV7-6 and TRBJ2-5; 7 bases agree with TRBD2. Germline CDR1 SGHVS, CDR2 FNYEAQ. The CDR3 is 15 amino acids. With 1 base clipped from V and 5 bases from J, the junction kept 7 bases outside the gene matches. The CDR3 spells CASSLGGAGWETQYF. CDR3 sequence (DNA): TGTGCCAGCAGCTTAGGTGGAGCGGGATGGGAGACCCAGTACTTC.

This clone showed up many times. Other DNA sequences in the sample encode the same CDR3. This chain connects TRBV25-1 to TRBJ1-2, with D hard to call. This CDR3 is built from 13 residues. V dropped 2 bases and J dropped 8 bases, with 12 bases sitting between them. CDR1 and CDR2 (germline): MGHDK, SYGVNS. The DNA of the CDR3 is TGTGCCAGCAGTGAAGTTACGGGAGAGGGCTACACCTTC. Its protein product is CASSEVTGEGYTF.

This clone was recorded many times. The chain recombines TRBV9 with TRBJ1-1; D unresolved. There are 13 residues in the CDR3. Germline V gene sequence: CDR1 SGDLS, CDR2 YYNGEE. V gave up 2 bases and J gave up 0 bases, with 5 bases separating them. CDR3 region: CASSVEMNTEAFF. In DNA form, the CDR3 reads TGTGCCAGCAGCGTTGAGATGAACACTGAAGCTTTCTTT.

The V and J genes are TRBV5-1 and TRBJ2-1, with 10 bases matching TRBD2. Germline V CDR1 and CDR2: SGHRS, YFSETQ. The CDR3 length is 15 residues. CDR3: CAIQLSGGTYNEQFF. The CDR3 DNA sequence: TGCGCGATCCAACTTAGCGGGGGGACGTACAATGAGCAGTTCTTC.

This clone was counted ten times or more. V usage is TRBV5-4 and J usage is TRBJ1-1; TRBD1 is a possible D gene (6 bases). The CDR3 has 16 residues. V was cut by 5 bases and J by 1 base, with 18 bases left in between. CDR1 is SGHNT and CDR2 is YYREEE in the germline V gene (reference sequence). The CDR3 spells CASRGGGAFGNTEAFF. The CDR3, as DNA: TGTGCCAGCAGAGGTGGGGGGGCATTTGGGAACACTGAAGCTTTCTTT.

This clone was observed a handful of times. The rearrangement links TRBV15 to TRBJ2-7, with D possibly being TRBD1 (6 bases). The V end lost 2 bases, the J end lost 5 bases, and 16 bases lay between the germline ends. The length of the CDR3 is 15 residues. CDR1 and CDR2 (germline): LNHNV, YYDKDF (reference sequence). In DNA form, the CDR3 reads TGTGCCACCAGCAGACCTCTGGGACAACCTAACGAGCAGTACTTC. This gives the protein CATSRPLGQPNEQYF.

Ten or more counts support this clone. The J gene is TRBJ2-7, the V gene TRBV3-1; 8 bases line up with TRBD1. This CDR3 is 12 amino acids long. The junction had 3 bases not matched to a gene; V was cut back by 4 bases and J by 7 bases. Germline V lookup: CDR1 LGHDT, CDR2 YNNKEL (reference sequence). CDR3 protein: CASSLTGGEQYF. The CDR3 coding sequence is TGTGCCAGCAGCCTTACAGGGGGGGAGCAGTACTTC.

This sequence joins TRBV11-2 and TRBJ2-2, with TRBD2 matching 15 bases. V gave up 5 bases and J gave up 4 bases; unmatched junction bases: 11. The CDR3 runs 19 residues. Germline loops: CDR1 SGHAT, CDR2 FQNNGV. The CDR3 DNA reads as TGTGCCAGCAGCGGGGGACTAGCGGGGGGCCTTCGGGGCACCGGGGAGCTGTTTTTT. It translates to CASSGGLAGGLRGTGELFF.

At least ten counts were recorded for this clone. This could be a read error, since a much larger clone is one nucleotide away. The identical CDR3 is also encoded by other nucleotide sequences in the sample. The chain has TRBV5-1 and TRBJ1-4, with D unresolved. Trimming cost V 6 bases and J 5 bases, with 17 bases left between them. The germline gives CDR1 SGHRS, CDR2 YFSETQ. The CDR3 is 15 amino acids. DNA of the CDR3: TGCGCCAGCAAGGATGCAGGCGCGGGGAATGAAAAACTGTTTTTT. Protein product: CASKDAGAGNEKLFF.

This clone was found a few times. A much larger clone sits a single nucleotide away, making a read error possible. The rearrangement links TRBV30 to TRBJ2-1; weak D call: TRBD2 (6 bases). CDR3 length: 13 residues. The germline V gene has CDR1 GTSNPN and CDR2 SVGIG (reference sequence). In DNA form, the CDR3 reads TGTGCCTGGAGTCCCGGGACTGCCAATGAGCAGCTCTTC. This gives the protein CAWSPGTANEQLF. Variable domain in full (rest from reference TRBV30 and TRBJ2-1): SQTIHQWPATLVQPVGSPLSLECTVEGTSNPNLYWYRQAAGRGLQLLFYSVGIGQISSEVPQNLSASRPQDRQFILSSKKLLLSDSGFYLCAWSPGTANEQLFGPGTRLTVL.

This clone was seen at least ten times. The chain has TRBV9 and TRBJ1-6, with D unclear. This CDR3 has 14 amino acids. The V end lost 0 bases, the J end lost 8 bases, and 9 bases lay between the germline ends. From germline, CDR1 is SGDLS and CDR2 YYNGEE. The CDR3 nucleotides read TGTGCCAGCAGCGTAGGGCAGGAAGATTCACCCCTCCACTTT. It encodes CASSVGQEDSPLHF.

There are a few counts of this clone. This sequence joins TRBV12-3 or TRBV12-4 and TRBJ1-2; D might be TRBD1 (5 bases). Trimming stripped 2 bases from V and 4 bases from J, with 14 bases between. The CDR3 spans 15 residues. The CDR3 nucleotides are TGTGCCAGCAGTTTATCACAGGAACCTTTCTATGGCTACACCTTC. Amino acid sequence: CASSLSQEPFYGYTF.

This clone was found many times. V gene TRBV29-1 combines with J gene TRBJ2-3, with 7 nucleotides matching TRBD2. From germline, CDR1 is SQVTM and CDR2 ANQGSEA. J gave up 1 base and V 0 bases, and 1 base lay outside the gene matches. The CDR3 is made up of 14 amino acids. The CDR3 coding sequence is TGCAGCGTTGAAGATGGGGGGGGCACAGATACGCAGTATTTT. This translates into CSVEDGGGTDTQYF.

Note on this clone: A read error may be the cause here, since a much bigger clone is one base away. The chain carries TRBV5-1 and TRBJ1-1, with D hard to call. V lost 5 bases and J 2 bases, leaving 10 bases between the germline ends. Looked up from germline, CDR1 is SGHRS and CDR2 is YFSETQ. The CDR3 extends over 13 amino acids. This chain's CDR3 is CASRWTDNTEAFF. CDR3 nucleotides: TGCGCCAGCAGGTGGACTGACAACACTGAAGCTTTCTTT.

This clone was seen at least ten times. This chain links TRBV10-3 with TRBJ1-6; D might be TRBD1 (6 bases). The V end lost 3 bases, the J end lost 9 bases, and 12 bases lay between the germline ends. CDR1 and CDR2 (germline): ENHRY, SYGVKD. The CDR3 spans 14 residues. CDR3 sequence (DNA): TGTGCCATCAGTGAAACAGGGCTTGCTTCACCCCTCCACTTT. Its translation: CAISETGLASPLHF.

The chain links TRBV19 to TRBJ2-7; unclear D gene. Germline-derived CDR1 and CDR2 are LNHDA and SQIVND (reference sequence). Deletions cut 5 bases from V and 2 bases from J, with 13 bases between. The CDR3 contains 14 residues. The CDR3 nucleotides read TGTGCCAGTAGTTATAGTGTGTTTCCCTACGAGCAGTACTTC. Protein product: CASSYSVFPYEQYF. Filled out from reference TRBV19 and TRBJ2-7, the complete variable domain reads DGGITQSPKYLFRKEGQNVTLSCEQNLNHDAMYWYRQDPGQGLRLIYYSQIVNDFQKGDIAEGYSVSREKKESFPLTVTSAQKNPTAFYLCASSYSVFPYEQYFGPGTRLTVT.

Many counts were recorded for this clone. The chain joins TRBV18 to TRBJ1-4, with no clear D. Germline loops: CDR1 KGHSH, CDR2 LQKENI. The CDR3 spans 12 residues. Deletions cut 3 bases from V and 8 bases from J, with 7 bases between. This chain's CDR3 is CASSPDGEKLFF. CDR3 nucleotide sequence: TGTGCCAGCTCACCGGATGGCGAAAAACTGTTTTTT. The full variable domain, its missing parts supplied by reference TRBV18 and TRBJ1-4, is NAGVMQNPRHLVRRRGQEARLRCSPMKGHSHVYWYRQLPEEGLKFMVYLQKENIIDESGMPKERFSAEFPKEGPSILRIQQVVRGDSAAYFCASSPDGEKLFFGSGTQLSVL.

This clone was seen ten or more times. The J gene is TRBJ1-4, the V gene TRBV7-8, with D uncertain. The CDR3 sequence is 15 residues long. CDR1 is SGHVS, CDR2 FQNEAQ, per germline. Trimming stripped 2 bases from V and 5 bases from J, with 12 bases between. The CDR3 nucleotides read TGTGCCAGCAGCTTAAATGGCTACCAGAATGAAAAACTGTTTTTT. It is translated as CASSLNGYQNEKLFF.

Relative to its sample, this clone is medium-sized (0.01 to 0.1%). This chain joins TRBV20-1 and TRBJ2-7; D gene ambiguous. CDR3 length: 12 amino acids. Germline CDR1 reads DFQATT; CDR2 reads SNEGSKA (reference sequence). V gave up 3 bases and J gave up 2 bases, with 8 bases separating them. The CDR3 DNA reads TGCAGTGCTAGTGAGGACCCCTACGAGCAGTACTTC. Translating it yields CSASEDPYEQYF.